The clone carrying this TCR beta chain was observed a single time. The antigen remains undetermined. The sample originates from a study of OX40 agonist ivuxolimab in advanced cancers. Across the whole study: A male proportion of over 70% was recorded, with mean age approximately 57 years and range roughly 20 to 85. Findings of the study overall: The CD4+ and CD8+ T cells in the blood had expanded clonally by week 6 at 0.1 to 3.0 mg/kg.

Data came from immunoSEQ multiplex PCR; TCRdb stores just in-frame clones and leaves some out. The table shows more than 10,000 clones, with roughly two thirds occurring only once. CDR3 size: 15 residues. V was cut by 5 bases and J by 2 bases, with 13 bases left in between. CDR1 and CDR2 from the germline V gene are SGHVS and FQNEAQ. The chain links TRBV7-8 to TRBJ2-1, with D possibly matching TRBD2 (7 bases). The specimen comprised CD4+ or CD8+ T cells sorted from blood, sampled in a trial of the OX40 agonist ivuxolimab. This clonotype was sampled from an adult with an advanced solid tumor such as melanoma, head and neck, liver or kidney cancer. CDR3 region: CASSRGAVTYNEQFF. CDR3 DNA: TGTGCCAGCAGCCGGGGGGCCGTTACCTACAATGAGCAGTTCTTC.